This TCR beta chain is drawn from a study of vaccination and CD4 T cells after COVID-19. For the study at large: In culture, cells were exposed to overlapping spike peptides from SARS-CoV-2, HCoV-NL63, HCoV-OC43 and HCoV-229E.

The treatment is: approximately 9-day PBMC culture with coronavirus spike peptide pools or control peptides (ViraFEST assay). T cells were expanded with peptide pools, and expanded clonotypes were identified by TCR sequencing. With the Oncomine TCR Beta short-read assay, DNA from cultured CD4+ T cells was sequenced. MiXCR, run by TCRdb on the PCR reads, gives a single entry per CDR3 protein. Altogether around 21,000 distinct CDR3 sequences are present, around 53% being singletons, with the ten largest covering about 10%. The CDR3 extends over 15 amino acids. Germline-derived CDR1 and CDR2 are DFQATT and SNEGSKA (reference sequence). The V gene end was trimmed by 2 bases and the J gene end by 5 bases; junction bases not matched to a gene: 12. Concerning this clonotype itself: The antigen is undetermined.

The clonotype comes from a human donor who had recovered from COVID-19. The sequenced material came from CD4+ T cells from blood, cultured in vitro. The genes are TRBV20-1 and TRBJ2-7, with 7 nucleotides matching TRBD2. The CDR3 loop reads CSARPPRQGGDEQYF. The DNA for the CDR3 is TGCAGTGCTAGACCCCCCCGGCAGGGAGGGGACGAGCAGTACTTC.